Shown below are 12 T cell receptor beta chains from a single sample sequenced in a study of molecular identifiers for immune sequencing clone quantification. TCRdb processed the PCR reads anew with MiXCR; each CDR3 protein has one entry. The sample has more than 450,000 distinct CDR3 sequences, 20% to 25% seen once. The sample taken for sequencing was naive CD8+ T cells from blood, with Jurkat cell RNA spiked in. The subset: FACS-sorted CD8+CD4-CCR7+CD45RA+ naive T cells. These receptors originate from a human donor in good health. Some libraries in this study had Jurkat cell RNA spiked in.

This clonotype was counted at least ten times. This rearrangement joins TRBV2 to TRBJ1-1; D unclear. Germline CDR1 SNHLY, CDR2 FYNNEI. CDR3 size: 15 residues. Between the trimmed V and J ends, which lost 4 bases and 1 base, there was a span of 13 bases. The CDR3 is CASSGLDRTNTEAFF. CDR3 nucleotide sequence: TGTGCCAGCAGTGGACTGGACCGAACGAACACTGAAGCTTTCTTT.

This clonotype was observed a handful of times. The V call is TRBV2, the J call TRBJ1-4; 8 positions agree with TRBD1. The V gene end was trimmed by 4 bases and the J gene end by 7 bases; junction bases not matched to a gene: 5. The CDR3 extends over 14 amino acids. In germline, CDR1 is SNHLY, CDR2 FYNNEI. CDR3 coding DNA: TGTGCCAGCAGTGCCAGCGGACAGGGTGAAAAACTGTTTTTT. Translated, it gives CASSASGQGEKLFF.

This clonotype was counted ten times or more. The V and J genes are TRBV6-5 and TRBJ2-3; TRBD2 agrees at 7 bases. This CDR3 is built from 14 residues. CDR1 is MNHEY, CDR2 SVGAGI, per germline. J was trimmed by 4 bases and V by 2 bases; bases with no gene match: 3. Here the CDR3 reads CASSYAGAADTQYF. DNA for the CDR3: TGTGCCAGCAGTTACGCGGGAGCAGCAGATACGCAGTATTTT.

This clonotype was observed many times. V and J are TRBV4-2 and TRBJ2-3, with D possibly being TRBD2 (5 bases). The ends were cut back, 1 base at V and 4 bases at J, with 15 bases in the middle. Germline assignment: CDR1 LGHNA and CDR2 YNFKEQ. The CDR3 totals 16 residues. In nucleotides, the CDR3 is TGTGCCAGCAGCCAAGCGATACTAGACGCCTCAGATACGCAGTATTTT. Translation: CASSQAILDASDTQYF.

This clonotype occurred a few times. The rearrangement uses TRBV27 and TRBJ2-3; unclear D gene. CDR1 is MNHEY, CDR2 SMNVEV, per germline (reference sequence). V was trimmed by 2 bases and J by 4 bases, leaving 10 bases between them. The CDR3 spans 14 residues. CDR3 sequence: CASSLDPRADTQYF. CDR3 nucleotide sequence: TGTGCCAGCAGTTTAGACCCTCGGGCAGATACGCAGTATTTT.

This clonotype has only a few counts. The DNA for the CDR3 is TGTGCCAGCAGTTACTGGGTCGCGACCTCTGGGGCCAACGTCCTGACTTTC. It translates to CASSYWVATSGANVLTF. The V and J genes are TRBV6-2 or TRBV6-3 and TRBJ2-6; no clear D. Germline loops: CDR1 MNHEY, CDR2 SVGEGT. The germline V and J ends were trimmed by 1 base and 0 bases, with 10 bases remaining between them. The CDR3 spans 17 residues.

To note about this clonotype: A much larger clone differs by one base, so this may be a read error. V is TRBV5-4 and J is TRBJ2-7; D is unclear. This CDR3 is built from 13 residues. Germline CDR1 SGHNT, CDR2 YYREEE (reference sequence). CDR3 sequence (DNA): TGTGCCAGCAGTATAGAGAGCTCCTGCGAGCAGTACTTC. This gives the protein CASSIESSCEQYF. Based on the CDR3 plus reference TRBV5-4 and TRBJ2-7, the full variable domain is ETGVTQSPTHLIKTRGQQVTLRCSSQSGHNTVSWYQQALGQGPQFIFQYYREEENGRGNFPPRFSGLQFPNYSSELNVNALELDDSALYLCASSIESSCEQYFGPGTRLTVT.

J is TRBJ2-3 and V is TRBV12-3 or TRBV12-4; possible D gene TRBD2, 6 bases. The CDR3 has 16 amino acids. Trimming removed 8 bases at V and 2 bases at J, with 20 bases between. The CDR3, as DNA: TGTGCCAGCCGCTCGCCCGGGGGACGGAACACAGATACGCAGTATTTT. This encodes CASRSPGGRNTDTQYF.

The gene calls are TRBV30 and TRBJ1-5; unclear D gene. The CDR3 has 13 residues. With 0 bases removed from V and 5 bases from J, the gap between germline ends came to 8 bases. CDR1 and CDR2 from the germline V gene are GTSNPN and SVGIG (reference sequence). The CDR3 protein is CAWSVNSYQPQHF. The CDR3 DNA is TGTGCCTGGAGTGTAAACTCTTATCAGCCCCAGCATTTT.

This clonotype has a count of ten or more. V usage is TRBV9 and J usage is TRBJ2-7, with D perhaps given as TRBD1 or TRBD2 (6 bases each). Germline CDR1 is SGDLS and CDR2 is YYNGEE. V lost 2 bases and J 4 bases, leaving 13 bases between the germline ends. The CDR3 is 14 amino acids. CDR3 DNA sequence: TGTGCCAGCAGCGTTGGGGGGCGCGGGTACGAGCAGTACTTC. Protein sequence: CASSVGGRGYEQYF. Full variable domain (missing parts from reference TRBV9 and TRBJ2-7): DSGVTQTPKHLITATGQRVTLRCSPRSGDLSVYWYQQSLDQGLQFLIQYYNGEERAKGNILERFSAQQFPDLHSELNLSSLELGDSALYFCASSVGGRGYEQYFGPGTRLTVT.

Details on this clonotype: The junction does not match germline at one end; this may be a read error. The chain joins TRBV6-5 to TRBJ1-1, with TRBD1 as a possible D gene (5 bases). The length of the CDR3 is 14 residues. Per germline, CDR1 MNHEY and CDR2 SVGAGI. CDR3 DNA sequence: TGTGCCAGCAGTTACTCTGGGGGTTACACTGAAGCTCTCTTT. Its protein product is CASSYSGGYTEALF.

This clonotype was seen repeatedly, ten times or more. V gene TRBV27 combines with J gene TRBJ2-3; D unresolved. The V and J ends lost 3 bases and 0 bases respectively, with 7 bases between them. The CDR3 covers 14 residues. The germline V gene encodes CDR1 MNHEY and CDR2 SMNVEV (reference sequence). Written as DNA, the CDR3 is TGTGCCAGCAGTTTTATGGGGAGCACAGATACGCAGTATTTT. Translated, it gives CASSFMGSTDTQYF.